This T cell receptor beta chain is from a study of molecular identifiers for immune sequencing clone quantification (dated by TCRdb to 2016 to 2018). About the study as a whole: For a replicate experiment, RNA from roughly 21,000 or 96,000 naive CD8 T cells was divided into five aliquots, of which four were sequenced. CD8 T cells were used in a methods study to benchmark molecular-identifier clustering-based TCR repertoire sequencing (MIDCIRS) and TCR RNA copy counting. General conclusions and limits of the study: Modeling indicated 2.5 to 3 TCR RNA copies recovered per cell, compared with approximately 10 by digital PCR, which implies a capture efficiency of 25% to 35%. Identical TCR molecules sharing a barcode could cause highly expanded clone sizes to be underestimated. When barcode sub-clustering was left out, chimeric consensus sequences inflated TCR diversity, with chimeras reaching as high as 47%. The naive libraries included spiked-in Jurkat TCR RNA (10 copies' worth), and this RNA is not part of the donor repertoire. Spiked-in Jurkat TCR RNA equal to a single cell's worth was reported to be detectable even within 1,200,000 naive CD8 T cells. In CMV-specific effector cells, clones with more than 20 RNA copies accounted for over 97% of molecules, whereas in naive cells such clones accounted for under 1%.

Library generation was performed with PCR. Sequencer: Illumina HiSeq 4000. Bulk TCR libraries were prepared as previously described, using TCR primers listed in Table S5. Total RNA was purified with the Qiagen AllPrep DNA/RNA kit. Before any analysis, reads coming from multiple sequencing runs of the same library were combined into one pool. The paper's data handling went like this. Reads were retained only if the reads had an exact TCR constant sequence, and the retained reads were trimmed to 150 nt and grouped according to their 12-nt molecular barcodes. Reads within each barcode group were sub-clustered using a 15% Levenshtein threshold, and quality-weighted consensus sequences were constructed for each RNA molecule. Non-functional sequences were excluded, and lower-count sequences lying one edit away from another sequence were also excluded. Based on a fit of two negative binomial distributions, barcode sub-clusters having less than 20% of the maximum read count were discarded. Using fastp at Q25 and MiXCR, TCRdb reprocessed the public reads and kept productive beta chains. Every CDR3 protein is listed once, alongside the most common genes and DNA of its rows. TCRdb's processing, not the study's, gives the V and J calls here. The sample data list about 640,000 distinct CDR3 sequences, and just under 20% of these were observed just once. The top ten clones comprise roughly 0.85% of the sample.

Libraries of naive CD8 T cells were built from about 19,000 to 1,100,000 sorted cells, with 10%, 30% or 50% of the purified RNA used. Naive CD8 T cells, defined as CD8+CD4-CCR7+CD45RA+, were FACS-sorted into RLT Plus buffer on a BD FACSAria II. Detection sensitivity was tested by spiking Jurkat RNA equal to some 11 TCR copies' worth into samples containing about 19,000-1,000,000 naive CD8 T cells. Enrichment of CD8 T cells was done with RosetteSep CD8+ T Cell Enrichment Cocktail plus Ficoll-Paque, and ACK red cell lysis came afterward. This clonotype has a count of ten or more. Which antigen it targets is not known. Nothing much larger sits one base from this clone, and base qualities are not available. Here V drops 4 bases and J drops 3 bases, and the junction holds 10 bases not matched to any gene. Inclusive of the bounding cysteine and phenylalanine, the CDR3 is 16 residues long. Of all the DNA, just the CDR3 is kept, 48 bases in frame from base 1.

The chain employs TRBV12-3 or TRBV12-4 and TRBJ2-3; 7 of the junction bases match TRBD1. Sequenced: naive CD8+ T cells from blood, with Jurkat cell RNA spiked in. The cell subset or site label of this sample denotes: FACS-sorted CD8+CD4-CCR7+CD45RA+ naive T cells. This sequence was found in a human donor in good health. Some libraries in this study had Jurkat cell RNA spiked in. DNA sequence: TGTGCCAGCAGTTCGACGGGGACAGAGGATACAGATACGCAGTATTTT. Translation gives CASSSTGTEDTDTQYF.